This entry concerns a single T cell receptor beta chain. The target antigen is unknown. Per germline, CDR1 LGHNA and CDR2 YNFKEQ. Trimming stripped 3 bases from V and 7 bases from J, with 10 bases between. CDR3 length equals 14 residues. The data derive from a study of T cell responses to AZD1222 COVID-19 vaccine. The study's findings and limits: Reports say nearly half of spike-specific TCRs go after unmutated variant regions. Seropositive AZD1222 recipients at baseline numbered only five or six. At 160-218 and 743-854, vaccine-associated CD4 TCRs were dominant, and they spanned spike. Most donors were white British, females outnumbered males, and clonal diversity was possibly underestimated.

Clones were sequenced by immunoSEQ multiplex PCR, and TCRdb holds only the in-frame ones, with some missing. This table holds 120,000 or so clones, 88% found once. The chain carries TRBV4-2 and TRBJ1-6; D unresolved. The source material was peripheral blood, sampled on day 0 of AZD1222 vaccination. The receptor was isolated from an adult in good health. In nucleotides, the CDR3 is TGTGCCAGCAGCCAGGGCATTGAGAATTCACCCCTCCACTTT. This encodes CASSQGIENSPLHF.